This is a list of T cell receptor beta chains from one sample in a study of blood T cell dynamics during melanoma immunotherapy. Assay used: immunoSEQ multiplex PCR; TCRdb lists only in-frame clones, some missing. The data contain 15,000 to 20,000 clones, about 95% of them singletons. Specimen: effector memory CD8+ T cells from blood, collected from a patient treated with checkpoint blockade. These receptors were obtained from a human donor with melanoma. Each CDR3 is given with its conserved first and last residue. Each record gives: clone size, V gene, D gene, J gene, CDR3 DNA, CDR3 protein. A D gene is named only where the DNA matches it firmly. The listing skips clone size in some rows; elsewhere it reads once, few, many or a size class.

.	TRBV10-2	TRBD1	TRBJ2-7	TGCGCCAGCAGTGACGTAATGGGGACAGGGCATCGCGAGCAGTACTTC	CASSDVMGTGHREQYF
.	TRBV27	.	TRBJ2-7	TGTGCCAGCAGTCCGCGGGCCTACGAGCAGTACTTC	CASSPRAYEQYF
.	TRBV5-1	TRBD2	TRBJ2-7	TGCGCCAGCAGATGGACTAGCGGGAGAAGCTACGAGCAGTACTTC	CASRWTSGRSYEQYF
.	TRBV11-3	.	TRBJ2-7	TGTGCCAGCAGCGTTAGCGGCTTGTCCTACGAGCAGTACTTC	CASSVSGLSYEQYF
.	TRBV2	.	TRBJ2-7	TGTGCCAGCAGTGACAGGGTGGGGGTTTCCTACGAGCAGTACTTC	CASSDRVGVSYEQYF
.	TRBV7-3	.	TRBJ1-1	TGTGCCAGCAGCTTAAGCGGGGGCGACACTGAAGCTTTCTTT	CASSLSGGDTEAFF
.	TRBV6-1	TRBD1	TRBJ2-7	TGTGCCAGCAGTGACCCCCCAGGGGGCTTCGACGAGCAGTACTTC	CASSDPPGGFDEQYF
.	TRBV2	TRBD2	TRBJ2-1	TGTGCCAGCAGGGGACTAGCGGGACTCAGCTCCTCTTGGGTCTTC	CASRGLAGLSSSWVF
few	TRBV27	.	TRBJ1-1	TGTGCCAGCAGCTACCGGGGGGAGGCTTTCTTT	CASSYRGEAFF
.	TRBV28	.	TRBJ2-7	TGTGCCAGCAACACCCCCCTTAATGTGGGAGAAAACCCCGCCTACGAGCAGTACTTC	CASNTPLNVGENPAYEQYF
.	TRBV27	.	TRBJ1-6	TGTGCCAGCACCTTGTCGGGGGAAAATTCACCCCTCCACTTT	CASTLSGENSPLHF
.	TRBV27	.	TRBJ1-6	TGTGCCAGCAGACTTCAGAGCAATTCACCCCTCCACTTT	CASRLQSNSPLHF
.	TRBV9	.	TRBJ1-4	TGTGCCAGCAGCGCCAACCGGGACCACCTTAATGAAAAACTGTTTTTT	CASSANRDHLNEKLFF
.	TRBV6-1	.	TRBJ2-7	TGTGCCAGCAGAGAGGGACTTTTCTACGAGCAGTACTTC	CASREGLFYEQYF
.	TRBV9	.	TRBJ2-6	TGTGCCAGCAGCCCCCGGGTCGGGGACCCTGGGGCCAACGTCCTGACTTTC	CASSPRVGDPGANVLTF
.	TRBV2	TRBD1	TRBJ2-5	TGTGCCAGCACCGGGACAGGGGAGCAAGAGACCCAGTACTTC	CASTGTGEQETQYF
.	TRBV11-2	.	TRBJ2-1	TGTGCAACCCAGGTCGGGACCGGTCCCTACAATGAGCAGTTCTTC	CATQVGTGPYNEQFF
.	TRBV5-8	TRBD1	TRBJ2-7	TGTGCCAGCAGCCGGGTTGATGGTGGGGGACAGGGGGCCTACGAGCAGTACTTC	CASSRVDGGGQGAYEQYF
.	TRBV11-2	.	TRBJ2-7	TGTGCCAGCAGCTTAGAAGACTACGAGCAGTACTTC	CASSLEDYEQYF
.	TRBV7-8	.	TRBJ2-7	TGTGCCAGCAGCCCGCCAGACCGCTCCTACGAGCAGTACTTC	CASSPPDRSYEQYF
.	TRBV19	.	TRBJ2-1	TGTGCCAGTAGCACCCTACCGGCCAATGAGCAGTTCTTC	CASSTLPANEQFF
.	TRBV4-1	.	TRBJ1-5	TGCGCCAGCAGCCAAGTTATCCCCACCAAGGAGCCCCAGCATTTT	CASSQVIPTKEPQHF
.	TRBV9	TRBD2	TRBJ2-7	TGTGCCAGCAGCGTAGGAGGTAGCGGGAGCTCCTACGAGCAGTACTTC	CASSVGGSGSSYEQYF
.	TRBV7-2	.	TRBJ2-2	TGTGCCAGCAGCTCCCTAGGGAACACCGGGGAGCTGTTTTTT	CASSSLGNTGELFF
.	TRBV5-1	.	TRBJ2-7	TGCGCCAGCAGCTTGGGACGGCAGTACGAGCAGTACTTC	CASSLGRQYEQYF
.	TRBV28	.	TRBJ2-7	TGTGCCAGCAGTTTATGGAGCGGGTACGAGCAGTACTTC	CASSLWSGYEQYF
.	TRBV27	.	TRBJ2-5	TGTGCCAGCAGTCCGGCCGGGGTTCAGGAGACCCAGTACTTC	CASSPAGVQETQYF
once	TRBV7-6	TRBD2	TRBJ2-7	TGTGCCAGCAGCCCCGCTAGCGGGAGAGTAAGCTACGAGCAGTACTTC	CASSPASGRVSYEQYF
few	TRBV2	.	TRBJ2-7	TGTGTCTCGGCCGGGGGGACACTATCCTACGAGCAGTACTTC	CVSAGGTLSYEQYF
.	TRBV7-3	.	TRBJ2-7	TGTGCCAGCAGCCCACGTGGCACAGGGTACGAGCAGTACTTC	CASSPRGTGYEQYF
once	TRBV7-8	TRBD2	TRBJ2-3	TGTGCCAGCAGCTTAGCGGTCGGACTAGCGGGGGCAGGCACAGATACGCAGTATTTT	CASSLAVGLAGAGTDTQYF
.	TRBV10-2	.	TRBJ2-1	TGCGCCAGCACTCCCGGCAATGAGCAGTTCTTC	CASTPGNEQFF
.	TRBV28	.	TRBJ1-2	TGTGCCAGCAGTTCGCCCCGGGATAACTATGGCTACACCTTC	CASSSPRDNYGYTF
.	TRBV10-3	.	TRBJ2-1	TGTGCCATCAGTGAGTCAACGGGTCTTGAGCAGTTCTTC	CAISESTGLEQFF
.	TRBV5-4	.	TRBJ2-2	TGTGCCAGCAGCTTGTCCCTCGGGGAGCTGTTTTTT	CASSLSLGELFF
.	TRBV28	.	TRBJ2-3	TGTGCCAGCAGTTTACCCCCAAGGGACGGCTCCCCCCCAGATACGCAGTATTTT	CASSLPPRDGSPPDTQYF
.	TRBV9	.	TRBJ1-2	TGTGCCAGCAGCTTTAATAACTATGGCTACACCTTC	CASSFNNYGYTF
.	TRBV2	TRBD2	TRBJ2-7	TGTGCCAGCAGTGAACCGGGCGGGGGATCCTACGAGCAGTACTTC	CASSEPGGGSYEQYF
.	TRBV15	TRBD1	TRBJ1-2	TGTGCCACCAGCCGTAGTACAGGGGGCTATGGCTACACCTTC	CATSRSTGGYGYTF
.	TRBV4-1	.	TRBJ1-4	TGCGCCAGCAGCCAAGTCCCGATTGGCGTAAAACTGTTTTTT	CASSQVPIGVKLFF
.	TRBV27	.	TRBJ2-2	TGTGCCAGCAGTTTATCGATTCGGACCGGGGAGCTGTTTTTT	CASSLSIRTGELFF
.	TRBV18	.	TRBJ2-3	TGTGCCAGCTCACCAATAGAGGTGGGAGGATCCACAGATACGCAGTATTTT	CASSPIEVGGSTDTQYF
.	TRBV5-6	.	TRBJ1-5	TGTGCCAGCAGCCGTGGCAATCAGCCCCAGCATTTT	CASSRGNQPQHF
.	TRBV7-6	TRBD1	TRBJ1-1	TGTGCCAGCAGCAAGGACAGGGGGCTCACTGAAGCTTTCTTT	CASSKDRGLTEAFF
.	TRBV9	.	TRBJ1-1	TGTGCCAGCAGCGTAGAAGGAGGAGTGATGAACACTGAAGCTTTCTTT	CASSVEGGVMNTEAFF
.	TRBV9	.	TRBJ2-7	TGTGCCAGCAGCGGGTCAGGGTTCGACGAGCAGTACTTC	CASSGSGFDEQYF
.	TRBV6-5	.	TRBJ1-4	TGTGCCAGCAGTTCCCACAGGGAGGTCTTTGCTGGAAAACTGTTTTTT	CASSSHREVFAGKLFF
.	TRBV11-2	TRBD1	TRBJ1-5	TGTGCCAGCAGCCCAACAGGGGACCACAATCAGCCCCAGCATTTT	CASSPTGDHNQPQHF
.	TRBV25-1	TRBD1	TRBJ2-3	TGTGCCAGCAGTGAATGGGACAGGGGGGCAGATACGCAGTATTTT	CASSEWDRGADTQYF
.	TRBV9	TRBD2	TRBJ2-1	TGTGCCAGCAGCGTACACAGGGGACTAGCGGGAGTAGGGGCTTACAATGAGCAGTTCTTC	CASSVHRGLAGVGAYNEQFF
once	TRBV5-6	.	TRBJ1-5	TGTGCCAGCAGCTTGGGCACAGGGCGGCGTCAGCCCCAGCATTTT	CASSLGTGRRQPQHF
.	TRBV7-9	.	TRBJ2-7	TGTGCCAGCAGCTTAATCGGGGCTTACTACGAGCAGTACTTC	CASSLIGAYYEQYF